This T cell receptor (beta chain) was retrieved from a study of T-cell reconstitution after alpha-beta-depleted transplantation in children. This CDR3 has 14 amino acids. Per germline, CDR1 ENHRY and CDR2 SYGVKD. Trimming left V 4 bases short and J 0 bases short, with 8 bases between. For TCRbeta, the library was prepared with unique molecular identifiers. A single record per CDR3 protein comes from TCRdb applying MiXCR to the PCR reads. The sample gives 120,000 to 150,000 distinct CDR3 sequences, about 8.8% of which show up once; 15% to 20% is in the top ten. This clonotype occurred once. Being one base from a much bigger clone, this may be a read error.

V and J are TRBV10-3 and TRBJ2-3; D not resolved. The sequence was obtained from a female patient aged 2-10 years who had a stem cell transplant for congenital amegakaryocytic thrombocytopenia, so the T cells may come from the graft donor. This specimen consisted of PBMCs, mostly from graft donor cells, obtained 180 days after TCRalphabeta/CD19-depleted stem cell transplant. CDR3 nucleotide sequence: TGTGCCATCAGTGCCCACCCTAGCACAGATACGCAGTATTTT. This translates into CAISAHPSTDTQYF.